The 20 T cell receptor beta chains below were found in one sample sequenced in a study of neurological immune-mediated disorders. TCRdb reanalysed the 5' RACE reads using MiXCR and keeps one entry per CDR3 protein. The data contain approximately 39,000 distinct CDR3 sequences, around 7% of them singletons. Sequenced input: CD4+ T cells from blood. All receptors derive from a man aged 45-65 years in good health.

This clonotype came up many times. The J gene is TRBJ1-6, the V gene TRBV20-1, with D unclear. In germline, CDR1 is DFQATT, CDR2 SNEGSKA (reference sequence). V lost 6 bases, J lost 7 bases, and 13 bases lay in between. This CDR3 is 13 amino acids long. The CDR3, as DNA: TGCAGTGCCTTGACGGCCTCCAATTCACCCCTCCACTTT. This translates into CSALTASNSPLHF.

This clonotype occurred many times. CDR3 amino acids: CASSRPPPDLNEQFF. The CDR3 coding sequence is TGTGCCAGCAGCCGACCTCCCCCGGACCTCAATGAGCAGTTCTTC. This chain joins TRBV11-2 and TRBJ2-1; D call uncertain. The germline V gene has CDR1 SGHAT and CDR2 FQNNGV. V was clipped by 5 bases and J by 6 bases, with 17 bases between them. The CDR3 totals 15 residues.

This clonotype appeared many times. The chain links TRBV20-1 to TRBJ2-3; D is uncertain. This CDR3 is built from 10 residues. V gave up 6 bases and J gave up 0 bases, with 1 base separating them. Germline loops: CDR1 DFQATT, CDR2 SNEGSKA (reference sequence). The CDR3 spells CSASTDTQYF. DNA of the CDR3: TGCAGTGCCAGCACAGATACGCAGTATTTT.

This clonotype was seen many times. The chain has TRBV3-1 and TRBJ2-7; D remains unclear. V dropped 1 base and J dropped 7 bases, with 11 bases sitting between them. Germline CDR1 and CDR2: LGHDT and YNNKEL (reference sequence). This CDR3 comprises 13 residues. The CDR3 DNA follows: TGTGCCAGCAGCCAAGCCCTTCGATCTGAGCAGTACTTC. Its translation: CASSQALRSEQYF.

This clonotype has ten or more counts. This chain uses TRBV11-1 with TRBJ2-4; D remains ambiguous. V shed 1 base and J shed 10 bases, with 14 bases lying between them. The V gene's germline CDR1 is SGHAT and CDR2 FQDESV (reference sequence). This CDR3 is 14 amino acids long. CDR3 protein: CASSLVWPTEIQYF. The DNA of the CDR3 is TGTGCCAGCAGCTTAGTATGGCCGACGGAGATTCAGTACTTC.

This clonotype came up many times. The chain joins TRBV9 to TRBJ2-1, with D perhaps matching TRBD1 (6 bases). V was clipped by 0 bases and J by 0 bases, with 7 bases between them. The CDR3 has 15 residues. CDR1 and CDR2 (germline): SGDLS, YYNGEE. The CDR3 is CASSVEGGSYNEQFF. In DNA, the CDR3 is TGTGCCAGCAGCGTAGAAGGGGGCTCCTACAATGAGCAGTTCTTC. The full variable domain, completed using reference TRBV9 and TRBJ2-1, is DSGVTQTPKHLITATGQRVTLRCSPRSGDLSVYWYQQSLDQGLQFLIQYYNGEERAKGNILERFSAQQFPDLHSELNLSSLELGDSALYFCASSVEGGSYNEQFFGPGTRLTVL.

This clonotype was seen at least ten times. The J gene is TRBJ2-7, the V gene TRBV7-2, with no clear D. Germline lookup yields CDR1 SGHTA and CDR2 FQGNSA. Trimming shortened V by 5 bases and J by 7 bases, and 15 bases separated the two germline ends. This CDR3 is 13 amino acids long. The DNA for the CDR3 is TGTGCCAGCAGCACCCGCCCCACGTGGGAGCAGTACTTC. It encodes CASSTRPTWEQYF.

This clonotype was picked up many times. The chain combines TRBV10-3 with TRBJ2-3, with TRBD2 matching 7 bases. Germline CDR1 and CDR2: ENHRY and SYGVKD. Germline trimming cut 5 bases from V and 1 base from J; bases unmatched to any gene: 3. The CDR3 has 14 amino acids. CDR3 protein: CAISRLAGTDTQYF. CDR3 nucleotides: TGTGCCATCAGTCGGCTAGCGGGCACAGATACGCAGTATTTT.

In its sample, this clonotype was seen many times. The chain joins TRBV21-1 to TRBJ1-5. TRBV21-1 is assigned pseudogene status. This CDR3 region has 13 residues. The CDR3 coding sequence is TGTGCCAGCACCGCACGGTCAAATCAGCCCCAGCATTTT. Its protein is CASTARSNQPQHF.

This clonotype has ten or more counts. V gene TRBV7-2 combines with J gene TRBJ1-3; D is uncertain. The CDR3 consists of 15 residues. Per the germline V gene, CDR1 is SGHTA and CDR2 is FQGNSA. The germline V and J ends were trimmed by 4 bases and 4 bases, with 14 bases remaining between them. The CDR3 reads CASSSYVWRGNTIYF. The CDR3 coding sequence is TGTGCCAGCAGCTCGTATGTGTGGAGAGGAAACACCATATATTTT.

This clonotype was seen at least ten times. The chain carries TRBV5-1 and TRBJ2-4; a possible D gene is TRBD1 (6 bases). The CDR3 runs 16 residues. The germline CDR1 and CDR2 sequences are SGHRS and YFSETQ. V was cut by 1 base and J by 10 bases, with 21 bases left in between. Here the CDR3 reads CASSLIGDTSNRIQYF. In DNA form, the CDR3 reads TGCGCCAGCAGCTTGATTGGGGACACCTCCAATCGGATTCAGTACTTC. Full variable domain (missing parts from reference TRBV5-1 and TRBJ2-4): KAGVTQTPRYLIKTRGQQVTLSCSPISGHRSVSWYQQTPGQGLQFLFEYFSETQRNKGNFPGRFSGRQFSNSRSEMNVSTLELGDSALYLCASSLIGDTSNRIQYFGAGTRLSVL.

In its sample, this clonotype was seen many times. The chain links TRBV3-1 to TRBJ2-1; possible D gene TRBD1, 6 bases. The CDR3 contains 15 residues. Trimming removed 3 bases at V and 7 bases at J, with 16 bases between. Germline CDR1 and CDR2: LGHDT and YNNKEL (reference sequence). CDR3 DNA: TGTGCCAGCAGCCAGGGGCGATCCAGGGGTAATGAGCAGTTCTTC. As protein: CASSQGRSRGNEQFF.

This clonotype was counted ten times or more. This chain connects TRBV5-8 to TRBJ1-5; D unclear. Trimming removed 2 bases from V and 0 bases from J, with 6 bases in between. The CDR3 length is 14 residues. CDR1 and CDR2 (germline): SGHTS, YDEGEE. The CDR3 loop is CASSLQNSNQPQHF. DNA for the CDR3: TGTGCCAGCAGCTTACAGAATAGCAATCAGCCCCAGCATTTT.

This clonotype was seen at least ten times. The rearrangement joins TRBV7-2 to TRBJ2-1; perhaps TRBD1 as D (5 bases). The V gene lost 5 bases and the J gene lost 8 bases, with 10 bases spanning the gap. There are 12 residues in the CDR3. Germline CDR1 SGHTA, CDR2 FQGNSA. The CDR3 nucleotides are TGTGCCAGCAGCCCCAGGGTGTATGAGCAGTTCTTC. Its translation is CASSPRVYEQFF. The full variable domain, in which reference TRBV7-2 and TRBJ2-1 provide the parts outside the CDR3, is GAGVSQSPSNKVTEKGKDVELRCDPISGHTALYWYRQSLGQGLEFLIYFQGNSAPDKSGLPSDRFSAERTGGSVSTLTIQRTQQEDSAVYLCASSPRVYEQFFGPGTRLTVL.

The sample holds many counts of this clonotype. The chain recombines TRBV18 with TRBJ1-2; 11 bases are a match to TRBD1. Germline values: CDR1 KGHSH, CDR2 LQKENI. The CDR3 runs 15 residues. Trimming removed 3 bases from V and 2 bases from J; junction bases left unmatched: 2. CDR3 protein: CASSPGTGGNYGYTF. The DNA of the CDR3 is TGTGCCAGCTCACCCGGGACAGGGGGAAACTATGGCTACACCTTC.

This clonotype was observed a handful of times. The chain combines TRBV3-1 with TRBJ1-2; D remains ambiguous. The CDR3 sequence is 15 residues long. Germline V gene lookup returns CDR1 LGHDT and CDR2 YNNKEL (reference sequence). Trimming shortened V by 0 bases and J by 2 bases, and 10 bases separated the two germline ends. CDR3 region: CASSQDPNRNYGYTF. CDR3 DNA sequence: TGTGCCAGCAGCCAAGATCCGAACCGGAACTATGGCTACACCTTC.

There are many counts of this clonotype. This sequence joins TRBV12-3 or TRBV12-4 and TRBJ2-3; the match to TRBD1 covers 8 bases. This CDR3 comprises 16 residues. V gave up 6 bases and J gave up 4 bases; unmatched junction bases: 12. CDR3 in amino acids: CASSPGQGDIPDTQYF. The CDR3 coding sequence is TGTGCCAGCAGCCCCGGACAGGGTGACATTCCAGATACGCAGTATTTT.

In this sample, this clonotype turned up many times. V usage is TRBV20-1 and J usage is TRBJ1-4, with 7 bases matching TRBD1. Germline trimming cut 2 bases from V and 4 bases from J; bases unmatched to any gene: 7. This CDR3 comprises 15 residues. Germline V gene sequence: CDR1 DFQATT, CDR2 SNEGSKA (reference sequence). This chain's CDR3 is CSARLAGTDNEKLFF. CDR3 DNA sequence: TGCAGTGCTAGACTTGCCGGGACAGATAATGAAAAACTGTTTTTT.

This clonotype was seen repeatedly, ten times or more. The chain is built from TRBV7-2 and TRBJ2-5; 14 nucleotides line up with TRBD2. After removal of 5 bases from V and 2 bases from J, the junction contained 4 bases not matched to a gene. The CDR3 loop spans 16 amino acids. Germline CDR1 and CDR2: SGHTA and FQGNSA. Here the CDR3 reads CASSLGLAGGQETQYF. The CDR3 nucleotides are TGTGCCAGCAGCCTAGGACTAGCGGGGGGACAAGAGACCCAGTACTTC.

This clonotype was seen repeatedly, ten times or more. This chain links TRBV20-1 with TRBJ2-7; TRBD2 matches 7 bases. With V trimmed by 0 bases and J by 3 bases, 8 bases remained unmatched. CDR1 is DFQATT and CDR2 is SNEGSKA in the germline V gene (reference sequence). There are 15 residues in the CDR3. The CDR3 reads CSARDSGEGLYEQYF. The CDR3 region has the DNA TGCAGTGCTAGAGATTCGGGGGAGGGCCTCTACGAGCAGTACTTC.